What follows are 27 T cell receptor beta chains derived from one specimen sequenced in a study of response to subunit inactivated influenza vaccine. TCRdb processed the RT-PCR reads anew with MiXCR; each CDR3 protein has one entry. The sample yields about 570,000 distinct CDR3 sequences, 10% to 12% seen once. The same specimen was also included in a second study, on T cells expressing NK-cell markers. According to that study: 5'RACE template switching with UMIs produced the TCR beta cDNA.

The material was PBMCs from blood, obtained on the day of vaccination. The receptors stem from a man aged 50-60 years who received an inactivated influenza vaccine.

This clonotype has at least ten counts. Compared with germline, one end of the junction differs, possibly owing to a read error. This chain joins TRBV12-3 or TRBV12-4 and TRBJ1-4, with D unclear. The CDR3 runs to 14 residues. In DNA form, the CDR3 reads TGCGCCAGCAGCCTCCTGGCAACTAATGAAAAACTGTTTTTT. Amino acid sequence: CASSLLATNEKLFF.

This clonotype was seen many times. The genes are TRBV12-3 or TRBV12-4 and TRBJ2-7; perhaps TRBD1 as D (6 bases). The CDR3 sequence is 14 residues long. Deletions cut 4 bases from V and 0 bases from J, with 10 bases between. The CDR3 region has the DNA TGTGCCAGCAGTTCACAGGGATACTCCTACGAGCAGTACTTC. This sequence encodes CASSSQGYSYEQYF.

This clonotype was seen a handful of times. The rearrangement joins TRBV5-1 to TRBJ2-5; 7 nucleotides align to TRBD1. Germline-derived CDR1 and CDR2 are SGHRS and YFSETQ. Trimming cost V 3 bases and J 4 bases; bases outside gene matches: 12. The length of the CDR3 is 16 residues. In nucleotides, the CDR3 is TGCGCCAGCAGCTCGGGGCCGAGACAGGGAGCAGAGACCCAGTACTTC. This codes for CASSSGPRQGAETQYF.

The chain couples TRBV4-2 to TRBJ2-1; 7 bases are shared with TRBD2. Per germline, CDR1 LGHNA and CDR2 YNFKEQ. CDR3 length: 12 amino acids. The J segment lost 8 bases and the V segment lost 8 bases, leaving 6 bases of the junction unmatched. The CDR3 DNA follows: TGTGCCAGCGGGGGAACTAGCGATGAGCAGTTCTTC. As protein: CASGGTSDEQFF.

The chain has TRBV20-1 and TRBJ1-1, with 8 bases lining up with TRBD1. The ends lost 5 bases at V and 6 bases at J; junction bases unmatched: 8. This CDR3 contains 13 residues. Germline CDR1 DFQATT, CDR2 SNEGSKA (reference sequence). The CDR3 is CSAPGDRRAEAFF. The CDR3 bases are TGCAGTGCTCCGGGGGACAGGCGGGCTGAAGCTTTCTTT.

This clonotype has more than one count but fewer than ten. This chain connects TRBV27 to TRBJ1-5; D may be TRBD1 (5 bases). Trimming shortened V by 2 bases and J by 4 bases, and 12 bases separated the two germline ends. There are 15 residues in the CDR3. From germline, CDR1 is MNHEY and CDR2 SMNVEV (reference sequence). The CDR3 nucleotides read TGTGCCAGCAGTTTAGGGGCAGGGCTGAATCAGCCCCAGCATTTT. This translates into CASSLGAGLNQPQHF.

The CDR3 DNA reads TGTGCCAGCAGCGGTTCCGGGACTAGCGGTGGCACCGGGGAGCTGTTTTTT. This codes for CASSGSGTSGGTGELFF. V is TRBV9 and J is TRBJ2-2; 11 bases line up with TRBD2. Germline-derived CDR1 and CDR2 are SGDLS and YYNGEE. This CDR3 is 17 amino acids long. V lost 3 bases and J lost 4; bases outside the gene matches: 8. The complete variable domain, with remaining parts taken from reference TRBV9 and TRBJ2-2, reads DSGVTQTPKHLITATGQRVTLRCSPRSGDLSVYWYQQSLDQGLQFLIQYYNGEERAKGNILERFSAQQFPDLHSELNLSSLELGDSALYFCASSGSGTSGGTGELFFGEGSRLTVL.

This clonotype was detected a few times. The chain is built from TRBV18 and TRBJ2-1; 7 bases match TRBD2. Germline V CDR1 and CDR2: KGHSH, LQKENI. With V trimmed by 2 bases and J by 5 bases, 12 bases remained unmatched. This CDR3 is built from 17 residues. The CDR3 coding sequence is TGTGCCAGCTCACCATCCCCACTAGCGAGGAGAAACAATGAGCAGTTCTTC. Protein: CASSPSPLARRNNEQFF.

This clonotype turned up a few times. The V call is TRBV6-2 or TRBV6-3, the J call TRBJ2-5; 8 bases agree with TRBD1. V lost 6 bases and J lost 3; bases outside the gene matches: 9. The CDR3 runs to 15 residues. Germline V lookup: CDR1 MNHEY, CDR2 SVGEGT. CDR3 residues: CASSRTGMGKETQYF. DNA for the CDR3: TGTGCCAGCAGCCGGACAGGGATGGGCAAAGAGACCCAGTACTTC.

In DNA, the CDR3 is TGTGCCAGCAGCTCCTATACGCAGTATTTT. Its translation is CASSSYTQYF. This sequence joins TRBV7-2 and TRBJ2-3, with D hard to call. This CDR3 spans 10 amino acids. Germline CDR1 and CDR2: SGHTA and FQGNSA. Trimming stripped 4 bases from V and 7 bases from J, with 3 bases between.

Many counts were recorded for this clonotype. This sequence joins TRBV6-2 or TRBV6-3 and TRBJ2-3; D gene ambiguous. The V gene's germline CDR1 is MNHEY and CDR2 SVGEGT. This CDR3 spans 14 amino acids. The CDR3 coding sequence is TGTGCTTTGAAAGCTGCGTCTCCAACAGATACGCAGTATTTT. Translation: CALKAASPTDTQYF.

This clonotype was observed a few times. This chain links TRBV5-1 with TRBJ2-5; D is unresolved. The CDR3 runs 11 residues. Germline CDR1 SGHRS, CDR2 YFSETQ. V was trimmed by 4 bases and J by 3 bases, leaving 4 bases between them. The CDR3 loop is CASSKEETQYF. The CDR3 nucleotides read TGCGCCAGCAGCAAAGAAGAGACCCAGTACTTC.

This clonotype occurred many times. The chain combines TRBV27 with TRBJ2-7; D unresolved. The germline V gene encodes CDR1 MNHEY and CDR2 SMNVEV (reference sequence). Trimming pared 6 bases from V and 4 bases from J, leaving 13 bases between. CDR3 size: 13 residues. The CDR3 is CASSSRGRYEQYF. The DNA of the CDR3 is TGTGCCAGCAGCTCCCGCGGAAGATACGAGCAGTACTTC.

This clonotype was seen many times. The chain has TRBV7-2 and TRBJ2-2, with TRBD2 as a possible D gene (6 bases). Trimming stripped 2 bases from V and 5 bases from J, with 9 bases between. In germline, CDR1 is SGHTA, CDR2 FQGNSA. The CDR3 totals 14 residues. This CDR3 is CASSLRGGTGELFF. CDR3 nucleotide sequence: TGTGCCAGCAGCTTAAGAGGAGGGACCGGGGAGCTGTTTTTT.

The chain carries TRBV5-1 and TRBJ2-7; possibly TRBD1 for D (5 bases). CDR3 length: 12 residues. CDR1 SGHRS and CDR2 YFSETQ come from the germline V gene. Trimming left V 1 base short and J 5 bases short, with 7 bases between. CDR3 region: CASSLQGDEQYF. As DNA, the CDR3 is TGCGCCAGCAGCTTGCAGGGTGACGAGCAGTACTTC.

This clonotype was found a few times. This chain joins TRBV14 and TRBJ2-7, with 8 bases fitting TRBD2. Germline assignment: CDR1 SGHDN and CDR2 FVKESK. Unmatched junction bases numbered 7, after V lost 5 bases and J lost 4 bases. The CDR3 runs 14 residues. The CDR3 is CASSVRGGRYEQYF. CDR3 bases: TGTGCCAGCAGCGTCCGGGGGGGCCGTTACGAGCAGTACTTC.

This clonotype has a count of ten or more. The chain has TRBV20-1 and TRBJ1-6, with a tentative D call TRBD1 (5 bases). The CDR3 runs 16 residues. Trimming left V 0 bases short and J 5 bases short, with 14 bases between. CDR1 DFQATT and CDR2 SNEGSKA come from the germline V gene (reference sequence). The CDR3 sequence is CSARDLAGGHNSPLHF. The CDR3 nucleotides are TGCAGTGCTAGAGATCTCGCCGGGGGACATAATTCACCCCTCCACTTT.

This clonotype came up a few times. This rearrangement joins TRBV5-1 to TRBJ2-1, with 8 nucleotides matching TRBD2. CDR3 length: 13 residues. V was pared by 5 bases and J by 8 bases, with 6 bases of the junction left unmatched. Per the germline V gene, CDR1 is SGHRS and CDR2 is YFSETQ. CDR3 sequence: CASSPVAGYEQFF. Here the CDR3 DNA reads TGCGCCAGCAGTCCGGTAGCGGGGTATGAGCAGTTCTTC.

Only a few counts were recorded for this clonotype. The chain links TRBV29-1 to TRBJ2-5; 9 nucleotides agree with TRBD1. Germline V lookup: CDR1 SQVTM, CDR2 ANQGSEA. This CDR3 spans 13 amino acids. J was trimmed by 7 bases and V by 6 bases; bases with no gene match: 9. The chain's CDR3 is CSVEDRGKGTQYF. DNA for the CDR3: TGCAGCGTAGAGGACAGGGGAAAAGGGACCCAGTACTTC.

CDR3 amino acids: CSARDIQAGQHYNSPLHF. In nucleotides, the CDR3 is TGCAGTGCTAGAGATATACAAGCAGGACAGCACTATAATTCACCCCTCCACTTT. V and J are TRBV20-1 and TRBJ1-6; tentative D call: TRBD1 (6 bases). CDR1 is DFQATT and CDR2 is SNEGSKA in the germline V gene (reference sequence). Trimming removed 0 bases at V and 3 bases at J, with 18 bases between. CDR3 size: 18 residues.

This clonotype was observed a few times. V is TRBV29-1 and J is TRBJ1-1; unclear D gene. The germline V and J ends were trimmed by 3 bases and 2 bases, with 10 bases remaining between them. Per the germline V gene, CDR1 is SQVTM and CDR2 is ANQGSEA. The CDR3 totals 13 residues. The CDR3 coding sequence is TGCAGCGTTGACCTGGACGGCAACACTGAAGCTTTCTTT. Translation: CSVDLDGNTEAFF.

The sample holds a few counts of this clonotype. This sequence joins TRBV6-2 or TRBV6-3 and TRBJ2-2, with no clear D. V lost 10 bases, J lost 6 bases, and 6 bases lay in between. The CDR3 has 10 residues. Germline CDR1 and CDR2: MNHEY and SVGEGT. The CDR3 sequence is CATRAGELFF. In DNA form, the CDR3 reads TGTGCCACCCGAGCCGGGGAGCTGTTTTTT.

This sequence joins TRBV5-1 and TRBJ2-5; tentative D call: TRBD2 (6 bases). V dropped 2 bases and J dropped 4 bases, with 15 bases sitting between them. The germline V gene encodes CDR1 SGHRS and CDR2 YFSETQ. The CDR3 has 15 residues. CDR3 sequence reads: CASSLPRQGGETQYF. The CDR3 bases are TGCGCCAGCAGCTTACCGCGGCAGGGAGGAGAGACCCAGTACTTC.

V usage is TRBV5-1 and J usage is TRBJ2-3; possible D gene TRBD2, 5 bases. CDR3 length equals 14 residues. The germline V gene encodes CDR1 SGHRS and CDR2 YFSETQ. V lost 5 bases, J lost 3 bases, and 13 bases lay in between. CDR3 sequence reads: CASSTNPGTDTQYF. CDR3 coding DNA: TGCGCCAGCAGTACGAACCCGGGGACAGATACGCAGTATTTT.

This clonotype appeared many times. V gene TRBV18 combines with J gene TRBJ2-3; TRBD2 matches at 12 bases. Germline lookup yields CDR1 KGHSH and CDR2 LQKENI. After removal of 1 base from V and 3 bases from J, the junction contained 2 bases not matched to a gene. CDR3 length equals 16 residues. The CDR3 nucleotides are TGTGCCAGCTCACCACTGACTAGCGGGGGAACAGATACGCAGTATTTT. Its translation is CASSPLTSGGTDTQYF.

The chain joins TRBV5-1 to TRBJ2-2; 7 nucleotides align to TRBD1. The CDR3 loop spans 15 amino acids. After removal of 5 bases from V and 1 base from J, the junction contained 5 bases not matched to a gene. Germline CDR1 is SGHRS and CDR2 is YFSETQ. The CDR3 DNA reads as TGCGCCAGCAGAACCGGGACAGAGAACACCGGGGAGCTGTTTTTT. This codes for CASRTGTENTGELFF.

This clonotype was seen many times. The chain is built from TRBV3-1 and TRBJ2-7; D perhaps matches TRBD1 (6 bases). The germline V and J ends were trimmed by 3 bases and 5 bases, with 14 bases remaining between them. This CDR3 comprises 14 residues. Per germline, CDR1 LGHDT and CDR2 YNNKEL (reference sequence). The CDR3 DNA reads TGTGCCAGCAGCCATCCCTCCTCAGGGGACGAGCAGTACTTC. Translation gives CASSHPSSGDEQYF.